This T cell receptor (beta chain) comes out of a study of shared clonotypes between healthy human individuals. Study details: CD8 memory received one plate per donor, CD8 naive two, CD4 memory three and CD4 naive three.

The repertoire was sequenced with immunoSEQ multiplex PCR; TCRdb's copy has only in-frame clones and lacks some. Here the sample spans 2 million to 2.5 million clones, 85% to 95% being singletons. For this clone: The antigen is unknown.

Donors comprised healthy HIV-negative adults lacking recent acute infections or vaccinations. Study conclusions and caveats: Memory subsets generally showed smaller estimated richness than naive subsets did.

The sequence came from a man between 18 and 35 years old in good health. Some clones in this sample may be carry-over from other donors' samples. Sequenced input: naive CD4+ T cells from PBMCs. Subset described: CD45RA+ positively selected.

CDR3 residues: CASSITSGYEQYF. The CDR3 DNA reads TGTGCCAGTAGTATAACCAGCGGGTACGAGCAGTACTTC. V usage is TRBV19 and J usage is TRBJ2-7; tentatively, D is TRBD2 (6 bases). V was cut by 2 bases and J by 4 bases, with 9 bases left in between. Germline lookup yields CDR1 LNHDA and CDR2 SQIVND (reference sequence). The CDR3 has 13 amino acids.